These 32 T cell receptor beta chains originate from one sample sequenced in a study of blood T cell repertoires in COVID-19. The repertoire was sequenced with immunoSEQ multiplex PCR; TCRdb's copy has only in-frame clones and lacks some. The sample includes 200,000 to 250,000 clones, roughly four fifths of them seen just once. Sequenced material: PBMCs or T cells enriched from blood (not recorded which). All receptors derive from a man in his sixties who had recovered from COVID-19.

This clone was recorded only once. The genes are TRBV7-8 and TRBJ2-1; maybe TRBD1 (5 bases). Looked up from germline, CDR1 is SGHVS and CDR2 is FQNEAQ. This CDR3 has 16 residues. Trimming removed 5 bases from V and 3 bases from J, with 17 bases in between. The chain's CDR3 is CASSRQDPTVYNEQFF. The CDR3 region has the DNA TGTGCCAGCAGCCGCCAAGACCCGACAGTCTACAATGAGCAGTTCTTC.

The rearrangement uses TRBV5-1 and TRBJ2-1; TRBD1 matches at 11 bases. This CDR3 spans 14 amino acids. V lost 6 bases and J lost 8; bases outside the gene matches: 7. From germline, CDR1 is SGHRS and CDR2 YFSETQ. The DNA for the CDR3 is TGCGCCAGCACCTGGACAGGGGGCAGTTATGAGCAGTTCTTC. Translation: CASTWTGGSYEQFF.

The V call is TRBV24-1, the J call TRBJ2-7; no definite D call. The CDR3 is 11 residues long. The germline V gene encodes CDR1 KGHDR and CDR2 SFDVKD. Trimming cost V 3 bases and J 4 bases, with 3 bases left between them. CDR3 loop: CATSDLYEQYF. The CDR3 DNA reads TGTGCCACCAGTGATCTTTACGAGCAGTACTTC.

This sequence joins TRBV5-8 and TRBJ2-1, with D tentatively TRBD1 (5 bases). The CDR3 runs 13 residues. V lost 1 base and J 8 bases, leaving 10 bases between the germline ends. The germline V gene encodes CDR1 SGHTS and CDR2 YDEGEE. CDR3 amino acids: CASSLLQVYEQFF. In DNA, the CDR3 is TGTGCCAGCAGCTTGCTACAGGTCTATGAGCAGTTCTTC.

CDR3 bases: TGTGCCACTGGGACAGGGGATAGCTCCTACAATGAGCAGTTCTTC. This translates into CATGTGDSSYNEQFF. The chain joins TRBV6-5 to TRBJ2-1; 10 bases match TRBD1. CDR1 is MNHEY and CDR2 is SVGAGI in the germline V gene. V gave up 10 bases and J gave up 0 bases; unmatched junction bases: 6. The CDR3 runs to 15 residues.

The chain employs TRBV7-9 and TRBJ2-1; 9 bases are shared with TRBD2. The length of the CDR3 is 14 residues. The trim removed 5 bases at V and 6 bases at J, leaving 5 bases unmatched. Germline loops: CDR1 SEHNR, CDR2 FQNEAQ (reference sequence). The CDR3 sequence is CASSLPTSGNEQFF. The CDR3 DNA is TGTGCCAGCAGCCTACCGACTAGCGGCAATGAGCAGTTCTTC.

CDR3 DNA: TGTGCCTGGAGTGTAGGACAGGGTGACACTGAAGCTTTCTTT. It translates to CAWSVGQGDTEAFF. This chain uses TRBV30 with TRBJ1-1; 8 bases fit TRBD1. Germline-derived CDR1 and CDR2 are GTSNPN and SVGIG (reference sequence). The J segment lost 3 bases and the V segment lost 0 bases, leaving 3 bases of the junction unmatched. The CDR3 totals 14 residues.

The rearrangement joins TRBV19 to TRBJ1-3; tentative D call: TRBD1 (6 bases). This CDR3 is 15 amino acids long. Germline CDR1 LNHDA, CDR2 SQIVND (reference sequence). V was cut by 3 bases and J by 1 base, with 10 bases left in between. CDR3 coding DNA: TGTGCCAGTAGTATTAGGACAGCGTCTGGAAACACCATATATTTT. Translation: CASSIRTASGNTIYF.

The genes are TRBV2 and TRBJ2-2; 15 positions match TRBD2. V was clipped by 2 bases and J by 2 bases; unmatched bases: 3. This CDR3 has 18 residues. Per germline, CDR1 SNHLY and CDR2 FYNNEI. CDR3 sequence (DNA): TGTGCCAGCAGTGAACTGGGACTAGCGGGGGGCAACACCGGGGAGCTGTTTTTT. Translating gives CASSELGLAGGNTGELFF.

The rearrangement joins TRBV7-2 to TRBJ1-1; the D gene is possibly TRBD1 (5 bases). Trimming took 5 bases from V and 0 from J, leaving 7 bases between them. The CDR3 is 13 amino acids. Germline loops: CDR1 SGHTA, CDR2 FQGNSA. The CDR3 loop is CASSMTVNTEAFF. CDR3 sequence (DNA): TGTGCCAGCAGCATGACAGTGAACACTGAAGCTTTCTTT.

The V and J genes are TRBV19 and TRBJ1-4, with 10 bases that match TRBD1. The V and J ends lost 5 bases and 6 bases, in that order; junction bases with no gene match: 6. The CDR3 sequence is 15 residues long. CDR1 and CDR2 (germline): LNHDA, SQIVND (reference sequence). The CDR3 spells CASSATGTGDEKLFF. CDR3 coding DNA: TGTGCCAGTAGTGCAACCGGGACAGGGGATGAAAAACTGTTTTTT.

This chain uses TRBV3-1 (or the pseudogene TRBV3-2) with TRBJ1-2; possibly TRBD1 for D (6 bases). Germline lookup yields CDR1 LGHDT and CDR2 YNNKEL (reference sequence). The V gene lost 0 bases and the J gene lost 6 bases, with 14 bases spanning the gap. The CDR3 is 15 residues long. CDR3: CASSQDRLGTNGYTF. The CDR3, as DNA: TGTGCCAGCAGCCAAGATCGTCTGGGGACAAATGGCTACACCTTC.

This clone was counted between two and nine times. As DNA, the CDR3 is TGCGCCAGCAGCTGGGGACTAGCGGGGTATCTCACCGGGGAGCTGTTTTTT. Translation gives CASSWGLAGYLTGELFF. This chain uses TRBV5-1 with TRBJ2-2; 13 nucleotides match TRBD2. Germline V CDR1 and CDR2: SGHRS, YFSETQ. CDR3 length: 17 residues. J gave up 4 bases and V 3 bases, and 6 bases lay outside the gene matches.

The chain recombines TRBV5-1 with TRBJ1-4, with TRBD1 matching 8 bases. CDR3 size: 17 residues. The germline V gene has CDR1 SGHRS and CDR2 YFSETQ. J was trimmed by 3 bases and V by 4 bases; bases with no gene match: 11. CDR3 residues: CASSQDLRQGSNEKLFF. The CDR3 nucleotides read TGCGCCAGCAGCCAGGACTTACGACAGGGGTCTAATGAAAAACTGTTTTTT.

The V call is TRBV10-2, the J call TRBJ2-2, with 11 bases fitting TRBD2. The CDR3 consists of 16 residues. Germline lookup yields CDR1 WSHSY and CDR2 SAAADI. Unmatched junction bases numbered 6, after V lost 6 bases and J lost 3 bases. The CDR3 spells CASRDASGGHTGELFF. The CDR3 nucleotides are TGCGCCAGCAGGGACGCTAGCGGGGGGCACACCGGGGAGCTGTTTTTT.

The V gene is TRBV7-2, the J gene TRBJ1-5, with D uncertain. Trimming took 3 bases from V and 3 from J, leaving 9 bases between them. Germline V CDR1 and CDR2: SGHTA, FQGNSA. The CDR3 is 14 residues long. The CDR3 DNA is TGTGCCAGCAGCTTTAGTGCCACCAATCAGCCCCAGCATTTT. Translated, it gives CASSFSATNQPQHF.

CDR3 loop: CASSTTGPYEQYF. For the CDR3, the DNA is TGCGCCAGCAGCACGACAGGCCCCTACGAGCAGTACTTC. This chain connects TRBV5-1 to TRBJ2-7, with D maybe TRBD1 (6 bases). CDR3 size: 13 residues. Germline assignment: CDR1 SGHRS and CDR2 YFSETQ. V dropped 4 bases and J dropped 2 bases, with 10 bases sitting between them.

The chain links TRBV4-3 to TRBJ1-5; 8 bases map to TRBD1. The length of the CDR3 is 16 residues. Looked up from germline, CDR1 is LGHNA and CDR2 is YSLEER. V lost 0 bases to trimming and J lost 9 bases; unmatched junction nucleotides: 10. The CDR3 spells CASSQDPDRGKGPQHF. The CDR3 region has the DNA TGCGCCAGCAGCCAAGATCCCGACAGGGGTAAAGGGCCCCAGCATTTT.

The chain joins TRBV24-1 to TRBJ1-5; D is unresolved. V lost 4 bases, J lost 3 bases, and 12 bases lay in between. The CDR3 contains 15 residues. In germline, CDR1 is KGHDR, CDR2 SFDVKD. This CDR3 is CATSDGGRTNQPQHF. CDR3 coding DNA: TGTGCCACCAGTGACGGAGGACGGACCAATCAGCCCCAGCATTTT.

The V and J genes are TRBV18 and TRBJ2-1; 9 bases line up with TRBD1. Looked up from germline, CDR1 is KGHSH and CDR2 is LQKENI. The V and J ends lost 3 bases and 6 bases, in that order; junction bases with no gene match: 12. The CDR3 extends over 17 amino acids. The CDR3 is CASSPRTGGAMINEQFF. The DNA of the CDR3 is TGTGCCAGCTCACCGCGAACAGGGGGCGCGATGATCAATGAGCAGTTCTTC.

The chain recombines TRBV4-2 with TRBJ1-1; possible D gene TRBD1, 6 bases. Germline V lookup: CDR1 LGHNA, CDR2 YNFKEQ. The ends were cut back, 4 bases at V and 4 bases at J, with 13 bases in the middle. The CDR3 totals 14 residues. DNA of the CDR3: TGTGCCAGCAGCCTCGAGGGGGGGGGCACTGAAGCTTTCTTT. Translated, it gives CASSLEGGGTEAFF.

As for this clone: A read error may produce the germline difference seen at one junction end. This sequence joins TRBV6-1 and TRBJ1-2; D is undetermined. The V gene's germline CDR1 is MNHNS and CDR2 SASEGT. CDR3 length: 14 residues. The CDR3 sequence is CASREGYSNYGYTF. The DNA of the CDR3 is TGTGCCAGCAGGGAAGGTTACAGTAACTATGGCTACACCTTC.

The chain links TRBV10-2 to TRBJ1-2; D uncertain. Between the trimmed V and J ends, which lost 7 bases and 6 bases, there was a span of 15 bases. CDR3 size: 13 residues. CDR1 and CDR2 from the germline V gene are WSHSY and SAAADI. The CDR3 region is CASTLDILNGYTF. The CDR3, as DNA: TGCGCCAGCACCCTCGACATCTTAAATGGCTACACCTTC.

The gene calls are TRBV28 and TRBJ1-2, with D possibly being TRBD1 (6 bases). The CDR3 has 12 residues. V lost 8 bases to trimming and J lost 2 bases, with 9 bases between them. Germline CDR1 is MDHEN and CDR2 is SYDVKM. As DNA, the CDR3 is TGTGCCAGCCGGGACAACAACTATGGCTACACCTTC. Translation: CASRDNNYGYTF.

The chain couples TRBV7-9 to TRBJ2-7; D perhaps matches TRBD1 (5 bases). CDR3 length: 14 amino acids. Deletions cut 1 base from V and 5 bases from J, with 12 bases between. The germline V gene encodes CDR1 SEHNR and CDR2 FQNEAQ (reference sequence). CDR3 nucleotides: TGTGCCAGCAGCTTAGTAGCAGGGCTGAACGAGCAGTACTTC. Amino acid sequence: CASSLVAGLNEQYF.

The rearrangement joins TRBV4-1 to TRBJ1-4; D unresolved. This CDR3 is 15 amino acids long. Per the germline V gene, CDR1 is MGHRA and CDR2 is YSYEKL. V was cut by 1 base and J by 3 bases, with 9 bases left in between. The CDR3 is CASSQGGVANEKLFF. CDR3 sequence (DNA): TGCGCCAGCAGCCAAGGGGGAGTAGCTAATGAAAAACTGTTTTTT.

The chain recombines TRBV9 with TRBJ2-4; perhaps TRBD2 as D (6 bases). This CDR3 spans 14 amino acids. The germline V gene encodes CDR1 SGDLS and CDR2 YYNGEE. Trimming removed 6 bases from V and 7 bases from J, with 17 bases in between. This CDR3 reads CASTLRAGGNIQYF. In DNA, the CDR3 is TGTGCCAGCACCTTGAGGGCTGGAGGGAACATTCAGTACTTC. Variable domain in full (rest from reference TRBV9 and TRBJ2-4): DSGVTQTPKHLITATGQRVTLRCSPRSGDLSVYWYQQSLDQGLQFLIQYYNGEERAKGNILERFSAQQFPDLHSELNLSSLELGDSALYFCASTLRAGGNIQYFGAGTRLSVL.

The J gene is TRBJ2-4, the V gene TRBV4-3; 10 bases are shared with TRBD2. V was clipped by 0 bases and J by 2 bases; unmatched bases: 10. The germline gives CDR1 LGHNA, CDR2 YSLEER. The CDR3 is 19 amino acids. The CDR3 protein is CASSQDRAGGLRSKNIQYF. The CDR3 DNA reads as TGCGCCAGCAGCCAAGATCGAGCGGGGGGGCTTAGGTCCAAAAACATTCAGTACTTC.

The V and J genes are TRBV11-3 and TRBJ1-2; no clear D. Deletions cut 2 bases from V and 8 bases from J, with 9 bases between. There are 12 residues in the CDR3. Germline-derived CDR1 and CDR2 are SGHNT and YENEEA. The CDR3 here is CASSLRVSGYTF. CDR3 bases: TGTGCCAGCAGCTTACGAGTCTCCGGCTACACCTTC.

In this sample, this clone turned up a few times. V usage is TRBV7-2 and J usage is TRBJ2-3, with D maybe TRBD1 (6 bases). The CDR3 contains 15 residues. The V gene's germline CDR1 is SGHTA and CDR2 FQGNSA. V was shortened by 5 bases and J by 4 bases, with 16 bases between the two germline ends. Here the CDR3 reads CASSRDTGAADTQYF. In DNA form, the CDR3 reads TGTGCCAGCAGCCGGGACACCGGCGCCGCAGATACGCAGTATTTT.

The chain couples TRBV2 to TRBJ2-1; the match to TRBD1 covers 9 bases. Germline CDR1 is SNHLY and CDR2 is FYNNEI. This CDR3 comprises 14 residues. V shed 3 bases and J 8 bases; nucleotides not matched to a gene: 5. CDR3 amino acids: CASSEDRGKYEQFF. CDR3 coding DNA: TGTGCCAGCAGTGAGGACAGGGGAAAATATGAGCAGTTCTTC.

V gene TRBV7-2 combines with J gene TRBJ2-1, with 8 bases matching TRBD1. J lost 2 bases, V lost 3 bases, and 3 bases had no gene match. Germline loops: CDR1 SGHTA, CDR2 FQGNSA. CDR3 length: 15 residues. The CDR3 protein is CASSLTGVPYNEQFF. CDR3 nucleotides: TGTGCCAGCAGCTTGACAGGGGTTCCCTACAATGAGCAGTTCTTC.